The following is a T cell receptor (beta chain) sequence with its context. Its antigen remains unidentified. This record comes from a study of lymphopenia after photon versus proton radiotherapy. Overall study results and limits: Post-nadir diversity loss with photons came from oligoclonal expansion, particularly CD8+ Temra cells.

Sequenced by immunoSEQ multiplex PCR; TCRdb stores in-frame clones only, minus some. The sample comprises about 83,000 clones, around 88% of which are singletons, and 1.2% to 1.5% rests with the top ten. Germline CDR1 reads SGDLS; CDR2 reads YYNGEE. The CDR3 has 12 amino acids. V gave up 4 bases and J gave up 5 bases, with 9 bases separating them. The receptor was derived from a man in his 60s with pancreatic cancer. The input for sequencing was peripheral blood, taken from a patient treated with proton-based radiotherapy. The chain links TRBV9 to TRBJ2-5, with D maybe TRBD1 (5 bases). CDR3 coding DNA: TGTGCCAGCAGCCCCCCAGGGGAGACCCAGTACTTC. This gives the protein CASSPPGETQYF.